The clone carrying this T cell receptor beta chain has at least ten counts. Its antigen is unknown. A TCRbeta library incorporating unique molecular identifiers was prepared. MiXCR, run by TCRdb on the PCR reads, gives a single entry per CDR3 protein. The table records around 300,000 distinct CDR3 sequences, more than 9% of them present only once. This sample was included in a study of T-cell reconstitution after alpha-beta-depleted transplantation in children. The study, taken as a whole, reports: Surviving recipient cells, namely T cells and thymic progenitors, were the source of high day-60 TCRbeta diversity in some patients. As was reported, about two months after transplant, alpha-beta T cells came from several hundred expanded graft clones. A year post-transplant, T-cell counts and diversity derived mostly from newly produced T cells.

Germline V gives CDR1 MDHEN, CDR2 SYDVKM. Trimming cost V 5 bases and J 7 bases, with 17 bases left between them. The CDR3 has 14 residues. The sequencing here drew on peripheral blood, taken 180 days after TCRalphabeta/CD19-depleted stem cell transplant. The rearrangement uses TRBV28 and TRBJ2-5; D is uncertain. The TCR comes from a male patient aged 2 to 9 who had a stem cell transplant for chronic granulomatous disease, so the T cells may come from the graft donor. This CDR3 is CASSPPLFTGTQYF. The CDR3 coding sequence is TGTGCCAGCAGTCCCCCGTTGTTTACGGGGACCCAGTACTTC. The full variable domain, completed using reference TRBV28 and TRBJ2-5, is DVKVTQSSRYLVKRTGEKVFLECVQDMDHENMFWYRQDPGLGLRLIYFSYDVKMKEKGDIPEGYSVSREKKERFSLILESASTNQTSMYLCASSPPLFTGTQYFGPGTRLLVL.